Shown below are 8 T cell receptor beta chains from a single sample sequenced in a study of shared clonotypes between healthy human individuals. Here immunoSEQ multiplex PCR was the method, and the copy in TCRdb shows in-frame clones only, minus some. The table lists roughly 2.5 million clones, around nine tenths of them singletons. Material: naive CD4+ T cells sorted from blood. The subset here: CD45RA+ positively selected. The receptors originated from a man between 18 and 29 years old in good health.

The chain joins TRBV27 to TRBJ1-2; TRBD1 is a possible D gene (6 bases). The CDR3 totals 13 residues. The germline V and J ends were trimmed by 5 bases and 2 bases, with 9 bases remaining between them. Germline values: CDR1 MNHEY, CDR2 SMNVEV (reference sequence). CDR3 coding DNA: TGTGCCAGCAGTACGGGGGCGAACTATGGCTACACCTTC. This gives the protein CASSTGANYGYTF.

With regard to this clone: The sample carries other DNA sequences with the same CDR3. This chain uses TRBV2 with TRBJ2-7; TRBD1 aligns across 8 bases. Germline V CDR1 and CDR2: SNHLY, FYNNEI. The CDR3 length is 14 residues. Unmatched junction bases numbered 1, after V lost 2 bases and J lost 1 base. This CDR3 reads CASSEQGASYEQYF. In nucleotides, the CDR3 is TGTGCCAGCAGTGAACAGGGGGCTTCCTACGAGCAGTACTTC.

CDR3: CAWRKSNVQTEAFF. The CDR3 nucleotides are TGTGCCTGGAGAAAATCGAACGTCCAAACTGAAGCTTTCTTT. J is TRBJ1-1 and V is TRBV30; D is unclear. Germline V gene lookup returns CDR1 GTSNPN and CDR2 SVGIG (reference sequence). CDR3 length: 14 amino acids. The ends were cut back, 3 bases at V and 5 bases at J, with 16 bases in the middle. The full variable domain, its missing parts supplied by reference TRBV30 and TRBJ1-1, is SQTIHQWPATLVQPVGSPLSLECTVEGTSNPNLYWYRQAAGRGLQLLFYSVGIGQISSEVPQNLSASRPQDRQFILSSKKLLLSDSGFYLCAWRKSNVQTEAFFGQGTRLTVV.

The chain recombines TRBV5-4 with TRBJ2-2, with 9 bases lining up with TRBD2. Germline V gene lookup returns CDR1 SGHNT and CDR2 YYREEE (reference sequence). Trimming took 2 bases from V and 1 from J; bases not matched to a gene: 3. CDR3 length: 16 residues. The CDR3 coding sequence is TGTGCCAGCAGCTTATCAGCGGGGGGGAACACCGGGGAGCTGTTTTTT. It is translated as CASSLSAGGNTGELFF.

V usage is TRBV5-6 and J usage is TRBJ1-5; tentative D call: TRBD1 (6 bases). Trimming shortened V by 4 bases and J by 9 bases, and 17 bases separated the two germline ends. Germline-derived CDR1 and CDR2 are SGHDT and YYEEEE. This CDR3 has 14 residues. CDR3 in amino acids: CASSPRGGRGPQHF. CDR3 coding DNA: TGTGCCAGCAGCCCCAGGGGAGGGCGCGGGCCCCAGCATTTT.

The rearrangement links TRBV6-5 to TRBJ2-7; D is undetermined. The germline V and J ends were trimmed by 7 bases and 6 bases, with 13 bases remaining between them. The CDR3 consists of 12 residues. Germline V gene lookup returns CDR1 MNHEY and CDR2 SVGAGI. DNA for the CDR3: TGTGCCAGCAAGGGCTCTAGTCCCGAGCAGTACTTC. Amino acid sequence: CASKGSSPEQYF.

This rearrangement joins TRBV7-2 to TRBJ1-3; D unresolved. The germline V and J ends were trimmed by 3 bases and 0 bases, with 12 bases remaining between them. The CDR3 is made up of 16 amino acids. From germline, CDR1 is SGHTA and CDR2 FQGNSA. The CDR3 sequence is CASSLRRPSSGNTIYF. DNA of the CDR3: TGTGCCAGCAGCTTGCGTAGACCCAGCTCTGGAAACACCATATATTTT.

Regarding this clone: Other DNA variants within this sample encode the same CDR3. This sequence joins TRBV5-1 and TRBJ2-5; TRBD1 agrees at 12 bases. V lost 4 bases to trimming and J lost 3 bases; unmatched junction nucleotides: 4. Germline-derived CDR1 and CDR2 are SGHRS and YFSETQ. The CDR3 length is 15 residues. The chain's CDR3 is CASSAGTGGEETQYF. CDR3 bases: TGCGCCAGCAGCGCCGGGACAGGGGGCGAAGAGACCCAGTACTTC. Based on the CDR3 plus reference TRBV5-1 and TRBJ2-5, the full variable domain is KAGVTQTPRYLIKTRGQQVTLSCSPISGHRSVSWYQQTPGQGLQFLFEYFSETQRNKGNFPGRFSGRQFSNSRSEMNVSTLELGDSALYLCASSAGTGGEETQYFGPGTRLLVL.